The sequence of this T cell receptor beta chain was determined in a study of T-cell reconstitution after alpha-beta-depleted transplantation in children. CDR3 length equals 13 residues. V lost 0 bases, J lost 6 bases, and 9 bases lay in between. Germline loops: CDR1 SGHNT, CDR2 YENEEA. During its preparation, the TCRbeta library received unique molecular identifiers. TCRdb used MiXCR to reprocess the PCR reads, holding one entry per CDR3 protein. The sample includes some 290,000 distinct CDR3 sequences, 9.9% of them seen just once. The sample consisted of PBMCs from the stem cell graft donor, taken from the stem cell graft. The clonotype comes from a human donor who donated a stem cell graft to a child with SCID. The rearrangement joins TRBV11-3 to TRBJ2-7; unclear D gene. CDR3 loop: CASSLDHGSEQYF. The CDR3, as DNA: TGTGCCAGCAGCTTAGATCACGGTTCCGAGCAGTACTTC.